These T cell receptor beta chains were read from a single sample in a study of cytomegalovirus exposure and HLA in healthy donors. The assay was immunoSEQ multiplex PCR, and TCRdb's table has in-frame clones only and misses some. The sample carries under 150,000 clones, roughly 82% recorded once. Sequenced sample: PBMCs. Receptor source: a boy aged 10-17 years in good health and CMV-seronegative. CDR3s include the opening cysteine and the closing phenylalanine or tryptophan. D genes are given only for firm matches. Size is stated for part of the rows, as once, few or many counts, or as a class when the clone is expanded.

D gene: .; J gene: TRBJ1-2; V gene: TRBV30; clone size: .; CDR3 protein: CASRHTPGGYTF; CDR3 DNA: TGTGCCTCCCGTCATACGCCAGGTGGCTACACCTTC
D gene: .; J gene: TRBJ2-6; V gene: TRBV2; clone size: .; CDR3 protein: CASSDRGSGANVLTF; CDR3 DNA: TGTGCCAGCAGTGACAGGGGCTCTGGGGCCAACGTCCTGACTTTC
D gene: .; J gene: TRBJ2-3; V gene: TRBV6-1; clone size: .; CDR3 protein: CASRESSASSTDTQYF; CDR3 DNA: TGTGCCAGCAGAGAATCTAGCGCCTCTAGCACAGATACGCAGTATTTT
D gene: TRBD2; J gene: TRBJ2-3; V gene: TRBV30; clone size: .; CDR3 protein: CAWSFRTSFGTDTQYF; CDR3 DNA: TGTGCCTGGAGTTTCCGGACTAGCTTTGGCACAGATACGCAGTATTTT
D gene: .; J gene: TRBJ2-1; V gene: TRBV6-5; clone size: .; CDR3 protein: CASSYAKQGSNEQFF; CDR3 DNA: TGTGCCAGCAGTTACGCCAAACAGGGAAGTAATGAGCAGTTCTTC
D gene: .; J gene: TRBJ2-3; V gene: TRBV7-9; clone size: few; CDR3 protein: CASSLAYLTSTDTQYF; CDR3 DNA: TGTGCCAGCAGCTTAGCGTACCTTACTAGCACAGATACGCAGTATTTT
D gene: .; J gene: TRBJ2-7; V gene: TRBV4-2; clone size: .; CDR3 protein: CASSQGSTLNYEQYF; CDR3 DNA: TGTGCCAGCAGCCAAGGTAGCACTTTAAACTACGAGCAGTACTTC
D gene: .; J gene: TRBJ2-5; V gene: TRBV30; clone size: .; CDR3 protein: CAWSLAEETQYF; CDR3 DNA: TGTGCCTGGAGTTTAGCGGAAGAGACCCAGTACTTC
D gene: .; J gene: TRBJ2-1; V gene: TRBV4-3; clone size: .; CDR3 protein: CASSPQAHRYNEQFF; CDR3 DNA: TGCGCCAGCAGCCCCCAAGCCCACAGGTACAATGAGCAGTTCTTC
D gene: TRBD1; J gene: TRBJ2-7; V gene: TRBV27; clone size: .; CDR3 protein: CASSLQSGTGKTYEQYF; CDR3 DNA: TGTGCCAGCAGTTTGCAATCCGGGACAGGGAAAACCTATGAGCAGTACTTC
D gene: TRBD1; J gene: TRBJ2-7; V gene: TRBV2; clone size: .; CDR3 protein: CASRAGQGYEQYF; CDR3 DNA: TGTGCCAGCAGGGCGGGACAGGGCTACGAGCAGTACTTC
D gene: .; J gene: TRBJ2-7; V gene: TRBV5-1; clone size: .; CDR3 protein: CASSFPGAYEQYF; CDR3 DNA: TGCGCCAGCAGCTTTCCGGGGGCCTACGAGCAGTACTTC
D gene: TRBD1; J gene: TRBJ2-7; V gene: TRBV30; clone size: .; CDR3 protein: CAWSRDRVSYEQYF; CDR3 DNA: TGTGCCTGGAGTCGGGACAGGGTCTCCTACGAGCAGTACTTC
D gene: .; J gene: TRBJ2-2; V gene: TRBV7-9; clone size: few; CDR3 protein: CASQGGANTGELFF; CDR3 DNA: TGTGCCAGCCAGGGCGGGGCGAACACCGGGGAGCTGTTTTTT
D gene: TRBD1; J gene: TRBJ1-2; V gene: TRBV19; clone size: .; CDR3 protein: CASTQQGAYYGYTF; CDR3 DNA: TGTGCCAGTACCCAACAGGGGGCCTACTATGGCTACACCTTC
D gene: .; J gene: TRBJ1-4; V gene: TRBV7-9; clone size: .; CDR3 protein: CASSNTRGDPKGLFF; CDR3 DNA: TGTGCCAGCAGCAACACCAGGGGCGACCCGAAAGGACTGTTTTTT
D gene: .; J gene: TRBJ2-7; V gene: TRBV30; clone size: few; CDR3 protein: CAWAQQNEQYF; CDR3 DNA: TGTGCCTGGGCTCAACAGAATGAGCAGTACTTC
D gene: .; J gene: TRBJ2-7; V gene: TRBV2; clone size: .; CDR3 protein: CASCRDFDSYEQYF; CDR3 DNA: TGTGCCAGCTGCCGGGACTTCGACTCCTACGAGCAGTACTTC
D gene: .; J gene: TRBJ1-2; V gene: TRBV9; clone size: .; CDR3 protein: CASSAGGYNYGYTF; CDR3 DNA: TGTGCCAGCAGCGCCGGCGGGTATAACTATGGCTACACCTTC
D gene: .; J gene: TRBJ2-1; V gene: TRBV11-3; clone size: .; CDR3 protein: CASGADSYNEQFF; CDR3 DNA: TGTGCCAGCGGAGCGGACAGCTACAATGAGCAGTTCTTC
D gene: TRBD2; J gene: TRBJ2-5; V gene: TRBV5-1; clone size: .; CDR3 protein: CASSWGWEGQETQYF; CDR3 DNA: TGCGCCAGCAGCTGGGGGTGGGAGGGTCAAGAGACCCAGTACTTC
D gene: TRBD2; J gene: TRBJ2-1; V gene: TRBV29-1; clone size: .; CDR3 protein: CSVAGGLLNNEQFF; CDR3 DNA: TGCAGCGTTGCGGGGGGGCTACTTAACAATGAGCAGTTCTTC
D gene: .; J gene: TRBJ2-1; V gene: TRBV5-4; clone size: .; CDR3 protein: CASSRTSGGDSYNEQFF; CDR3 DNA: TGTGCCAGCAGCCGGACCTCCGGAGGGGACTCCTACAATGAGCAGTTCTTC
D gene: .; J gene: TRBJ2-1; V gene: TRBV27; clone size: .; CDR3 protein: CASSLSRGNNEQFF; CDR3 DNA: TGTGCCAGCAGTTTATCGCGAGGGAACAATGAGCAGTTCTTC
D gene: TRBD2; J gene: TRBJ2-3; V gene: TRBV6-1; clone size: .; CDR3 protein: CASRGGDWGRAQYF; CDR3 DNA: TGTGCCAGCAGGGGGGGGGACTGGGGACGTGCGCAGTATTTT
D gene: TRBD2; J gene: TRBJ2-7; V gene: TRBV6-1; clone size: once; CDR3 protein: CASTPLAAAYEQYF; CDR3 DNA: TGTGCCAGCACACCCCTAGCGGCGGCCTACGAGCAGTACTTC
D gene: .; J gene: TRBJ1-1; V gene: TRBV2; clone size: .; CDR3 protein: CASSDSHSGGSEAFF; CDR3 DNA: TGTGCCAGCAGTGACTCCCACAGTGGAGGCTCTGAAGCTTTCTTT
D gene: TRBD2; J gene: TRBJ2-7; V gene: TRBV6-1; clone size: .; CDR3 protein: CASSGTSGGVSSYEQYF; CDR3 DNA: TGTGCCAGCAGTGGGACTAGCGGGGGAGTTAGCTCCTACGAGCAGTACTTC
D gene: TRBD1; J gene: TRBJ1-5; V gene: TRBV6-1; clone size: .; CDR3 protein: CASSHRDRSNQPQHF; CDR3 DNA: TGTGCCAGCAGTCACCGGGACAGGAGCAATCAGCCCCAGCATTTT
D gene: TRBD1; J gene: TRBJ1-1; V gene: TRBV30; clone size: .; CDR3 protein: CAGDRDRNTEAFF; CDR3 DNA: TGTGCCGGGGACAGGGACAGGAACACTGAAGCTTTCTTT
D gene: TRBD2; J gene: TRBJ2-1; V gene: TRBV29-1; clone size: .; CDR3 protein: CSVREGGNEQFF; CDR3 DNA: TGCAGCGTTCGGGAGGGGGGGAATGAGCAGTTCTTC
D gene: TRBD1; J gene: TRBJ1-4; V gene: TRBV30; clone size: few; CDR3 protein: CAWSVARTGVNEKLFF; CDR3 DNA: TGTGCCTGGAGTGTAGCCAGGACAGGCGTTAATGAAAAACTGTTTTTT
D gene: .; J gene: TRBJ1-4; V gene: TRBV15; clone size: .; CDR3 protein: CATSRDGGVNEKLFF; CDR3 DNA: TGTGCCACCAGCAGAGATGGGGGGGTTAATGAAAAACTGTTTTTT
D gene: TRBD2; J gene: TRBJ2-3; V gene: TRBV4-3; clone size: .; CDR3 protein: CASSQDRASGGVTQYF; CDR3 DNA: TGCGCCAGCAGCCAAGATCGGGCTAGCGGGGGGGTTACGCAGTATTTT
D gene: .; J gene: TRBJ1-3; V gene: TRBV27; clone size: once; CDR3 protein: CASSLGRGPFSGNTIYF; CDR3 DNA: TGTGCCAGCAGTTTGGGCAGGGGCCCCTTCTCTGGAAACACCATATATTTT
D gene: TRBD2; J gene: TRBJ2-1; V gene: TRBV19; clone size: .; CDR3 protein: CASRVGGSSEQFF; CDR3 DNA: TGTGCCAGTAGGGTCGGCGGGAGCAGTGAGCAGTTCTTC
D gene: .; J gene: TRBJ2-7; V gene: TRBV7-2; clone size: .; CDR3 protein: CASSSTTIGEQYF; CDR3 DNA: TGTGCCAGCAGCTCGACCACTATCGGCGAGCAGTACTTC
D gene: .; J gene: TRBJ1-1; V gene: TRBV15; clone size: .; CDR3 protein: CATSRGGGDTEAFF; CDR3 DNA: TGTGCCACCAGCAGAGGAGGAGGGGACACTGAAGCTTTCTTT
D gene: .; J gene: TRBJ2-7; V gene: TRBV2; clone size: .; CDR3 protein: CATGKREILYEQYF; CDR3 DNA: TGTGCCACAGGAAAAAGAGAGATCCTTTACGAGCAGTACTTC
D gene: .; J gene: TRBJ1-2; V gene: TRBV19; clone size: .; CDR3 protein: CASSVESSNYGYTF; CDR3 DNA: TGTGCCAGTAGTGTGGAGTCGAGCAACTATGGCTACACCTTC
D gene: .; J gene: TRBJ1-2; V gene: TRBV27; clone size: .; CDR3 protein: CASMARMRANYGYTF; CDR3 DNA: TGTGCCAGCATGGCCAGGATGCGGGCTAACTATGGCTACACCTTC
D gene: TRBD2; J gene: TRBJ2-7; V gene: TRBV6-5; clone size: .; CDR3 protein: CASSYLGGSSYEQYF; CDR3 DNA: TGTGCCAGCAGTTATTTAGGCGGGAGCTCCTACGAGCAGTACTTC
D gene: .; J gene: TRBJ2-7; V gene: TRBV5-1; clone size: .; CDR3 protein: CASSSQVHEQYF; CDR3 DNA: TGCGCCAGCAGCTCGCAGGTCCACGAGCAGTACTTC
D gene: .; J gene: TRBJ2-3; V gene: TRBV5-1; clone size: once; CDR3 protein: CASSPQTGPTDTQYF; CDR3 DNA: TGCGCCAGCAGCCCGCAGACAGGTCCCACAGATACGCAGTATTTT
D gene: .; J gene: TRBJ2-7; V gene: TRBV12-2; clone size: .; CDR3 protein: CASRRDIYEQYF; CDR3 DNA: TGTGCAAGTCGACGGGACATCTACGAGCAGTACTTC
D gene: TRBD2; J gene: TRBJ2-1; V gene: TRBV6-5; clone size: few; CDR3 protein: CASSYKAGNNEQFF; CDR3 DNA: TGTGCCAGCAGTTACAAAGCGGGAAACAATGAGCAGTTCTTC
D gene: TRBD2; J gene: TRBJ2-1; V gene: TRBV30; clone size: .; CDR3 protein: CAFWGGWNEQFF; CDR3 DNA: TGTGCCTTCTGGGGGGGATGGAATGAGCAGTTCTTC